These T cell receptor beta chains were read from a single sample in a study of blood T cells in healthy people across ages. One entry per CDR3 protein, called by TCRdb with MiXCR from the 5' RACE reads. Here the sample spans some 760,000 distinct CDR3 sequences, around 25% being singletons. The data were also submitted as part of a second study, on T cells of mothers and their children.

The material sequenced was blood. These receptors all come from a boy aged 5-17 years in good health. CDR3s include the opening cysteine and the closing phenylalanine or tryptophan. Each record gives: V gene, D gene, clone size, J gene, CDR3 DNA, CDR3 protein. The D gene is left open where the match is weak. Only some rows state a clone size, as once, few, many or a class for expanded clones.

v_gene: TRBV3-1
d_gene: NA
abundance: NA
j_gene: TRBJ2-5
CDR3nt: TGTGCCAGCAGTCTTTCACCGGGGATCCAAGAGACCCAGTACTTC
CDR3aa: CASSLSPGIQETQYF

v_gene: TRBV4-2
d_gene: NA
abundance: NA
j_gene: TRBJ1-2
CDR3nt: TGTGCCAGCAGCCCCCGAAACCGAGACAGAGATAACTATGGCTACACCTTC
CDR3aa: CASSPRNRDRDNYGYTF

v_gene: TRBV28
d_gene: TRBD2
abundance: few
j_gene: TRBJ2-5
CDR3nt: TGTGCCAGCAGTTTAATCTCCCGGAGTAGCGGGAGACGAGAGACCCAGTACTTC
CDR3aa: CASSLISRSSGRRETQYF

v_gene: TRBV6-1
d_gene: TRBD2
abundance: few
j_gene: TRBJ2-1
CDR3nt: TGTGCCAGCAGTAGTTGGGGACTAGCGGACAATGAGCAGTTCTTC
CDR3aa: CASSSWGLADNEQFF

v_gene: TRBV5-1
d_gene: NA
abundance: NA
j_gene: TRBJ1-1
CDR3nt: TGCGCCAGCAGCCGCTCCGGGGGGTCGACTGAAGCTTTCTTT
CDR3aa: CASSRSGGSTEAFF

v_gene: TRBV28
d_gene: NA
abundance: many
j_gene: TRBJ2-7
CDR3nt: TGTGCCAGCAGCTTCGGGGTGTCCTACGAGCAGTACTTC
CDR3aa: CASSFGVSYEQYF

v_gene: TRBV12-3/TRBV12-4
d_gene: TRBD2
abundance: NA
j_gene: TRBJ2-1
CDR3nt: TGTGCCAGCAGTTCCCAGACTAGCGGGAGCGGGAATGAGCAGTTCTTC
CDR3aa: CASSSQTSGSGNEQFF

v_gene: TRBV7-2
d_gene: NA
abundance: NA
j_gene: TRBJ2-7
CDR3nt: TGTGCCAGCAGCTTAGTCCGGGACGTATACTACGAGCAGTACTTC
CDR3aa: CASSLVRDVYYEQYF

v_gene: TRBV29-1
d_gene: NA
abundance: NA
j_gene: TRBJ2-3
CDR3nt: TGCAGCGTTGAAGGGCCGGGTAGGGGAGATACGCAGTATTTT
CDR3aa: CSVEGPGRGDTQYF

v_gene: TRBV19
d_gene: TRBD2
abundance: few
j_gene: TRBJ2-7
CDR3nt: TGTGCCAGTAGTCCTCAAGGTAGCGGGGGTTACTACGAGCAGTACTTC
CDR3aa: CASSPQGSGGYYEQYF

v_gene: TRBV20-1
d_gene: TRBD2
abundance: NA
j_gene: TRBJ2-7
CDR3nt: TGCAGTGCTAGACCGACTAGCGGGGGAAACGAGCAGTACTTC
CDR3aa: CSARPTSGGNEQYF

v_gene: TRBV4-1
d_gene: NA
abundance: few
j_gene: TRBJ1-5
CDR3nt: TGCGCCAGCAGCCAAGATGGGGGGTGGGAGAGCAATCAGCCCCAGCATTTT
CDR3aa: CASSQDGGWESNQPQHF

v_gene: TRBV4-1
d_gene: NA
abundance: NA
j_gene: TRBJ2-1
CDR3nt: TGCGCCAGCAGCCAAGAGGCTGCGGACAATGAGCAGTTCTTC
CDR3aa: CASSQEAADNEQFF

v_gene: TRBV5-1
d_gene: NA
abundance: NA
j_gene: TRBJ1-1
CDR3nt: TGCGCCAGCAGTCCCGGGGGGGCAACCGCTGAAGCTTTCTTT
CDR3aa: CASSPGGATAEAFF

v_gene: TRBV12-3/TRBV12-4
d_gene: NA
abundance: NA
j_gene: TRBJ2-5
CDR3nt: TGTGCCAGCAGTTTACAGCTGTACCAAGAGACCCAGTACTTC
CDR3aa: CASSLQLYQETQYF

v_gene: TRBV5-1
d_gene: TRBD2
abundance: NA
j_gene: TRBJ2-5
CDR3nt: TGCGCCAGCAGCACCCGGACTAGCGGAACCAAAGAGACCCAGTACTTC
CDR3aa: CASSTRTSGTKETQYF

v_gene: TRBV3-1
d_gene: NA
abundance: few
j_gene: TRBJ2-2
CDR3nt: TGTGCCAGCAGACCCCCCCATAACACCGGGGAGCTGTTTTTT
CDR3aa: CASRPPHNTGELFF

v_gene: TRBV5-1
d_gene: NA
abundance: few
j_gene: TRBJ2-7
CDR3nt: TGCGCCAGCAGCTTTGATCCCAGCGGGTACTCCTACGAGCAGTACTTC
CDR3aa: CASSFDPSGYSYEQYF

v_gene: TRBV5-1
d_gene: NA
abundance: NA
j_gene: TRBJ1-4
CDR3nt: TGTGCCAGCAGCTTCGGGGCCTCAGGAGGTGAAAAACTGTTTTTT
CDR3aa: CASSFGASGGEKLFF

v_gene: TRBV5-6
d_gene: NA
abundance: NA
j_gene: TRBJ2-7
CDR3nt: TGTGCCAGCAGCTTTTACTGGCTGCCAGGCGAGCAGTACTTC
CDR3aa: CASSFYWLPGEQYF

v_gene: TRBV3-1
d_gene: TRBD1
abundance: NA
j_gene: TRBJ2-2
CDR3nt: TGTGCCAGCAGCCAAGCTGCACAGGGGGACACCGGGGAGCTGTTTTTT
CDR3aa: CASSQAAQGDTGELFF

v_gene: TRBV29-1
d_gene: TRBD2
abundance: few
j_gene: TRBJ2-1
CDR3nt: TGCAGCGCGCTAGCGGGAAACAATGAGCAGTTCTTC
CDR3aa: CSALAGNNEQFF